The sequence of this T cell receptor (beta chain) was determined in a study of human T cells and chemical hapten exposure. The study's library attached unique molecular identifiers to single cDNA molecules. Using its own MiXCR run on the RACE reads, TCRdb lists one record per CDR3 protein. Of roughly 97,000 distinct CDR3 sequences listed, roughly 27% are singletons. This clonotype has more than one count but fewer than ten. Time point described: patch test 3, about 24 weeks after DPC sensitization. Noted treatment: therapeutic diphenylcyclopropenone sensitization with weekly scalp DPC. Each patch test followed a blood draw. The CDR3 is 15 amino acids. The germline gives CDR1 MNHNY, CDR2 SVGAGI (reference sequence). Trimming removed 5 bases from V and 7 bases from J; junction bases left unmatched: 6.

The chain couples TRBV6-6 to TRBJ2-3; TRBD2 matches 13 bases. This clonotype was sampled from a man aged 35-49 years with alopecia areata. Some clones in this sample may be carry-over from other donors' samples. Here the sequenced sample was whole blood, taken in connection with sensitization to the hapten diphenylcyclopropenone (DPC). The CDR3 protein is CASSKGLAGAHTQYF. The DNA of the CDR3 is TGTGCCAGCAGTAAAGGACTAGCGGGGGCTCATACGCAGTATTTT.